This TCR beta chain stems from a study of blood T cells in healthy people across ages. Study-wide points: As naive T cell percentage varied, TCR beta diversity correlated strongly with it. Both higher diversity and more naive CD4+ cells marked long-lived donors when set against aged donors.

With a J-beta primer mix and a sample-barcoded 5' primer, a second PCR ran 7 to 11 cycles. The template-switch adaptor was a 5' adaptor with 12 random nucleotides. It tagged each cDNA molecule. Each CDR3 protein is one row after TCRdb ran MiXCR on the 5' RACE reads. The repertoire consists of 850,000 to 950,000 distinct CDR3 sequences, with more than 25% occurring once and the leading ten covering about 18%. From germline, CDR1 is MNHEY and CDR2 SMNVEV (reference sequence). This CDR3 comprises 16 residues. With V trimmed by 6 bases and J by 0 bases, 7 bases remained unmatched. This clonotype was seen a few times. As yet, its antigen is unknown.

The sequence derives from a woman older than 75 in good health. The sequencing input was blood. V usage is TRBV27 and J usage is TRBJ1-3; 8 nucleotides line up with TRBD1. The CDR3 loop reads CASSQDRGHSGNTIYF. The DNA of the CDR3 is TGTGCCAGCAGCCAAGACAGGGGACACTCTGGAAACACCATATATTTT.